The rows below give T cell receptor beta chains drawn from one sample of a study of T cell responses to AZD1222 COVID-19 vaccine. The data were produced by immunoSEQ multiplex PCR, yet TCRdb's version contains in-frame clones alone and is incomplete. The table includes approximately 100,000 clones, 90% detected once. Sample: peripheral blood, taken on day 0 of AZD1222 vaccination. These receptors originate from an adult in good health. The CDR3 runs from the conserved cysteine through the conserved F or W. Fields, in order: clone size, V gene, D gene, J gene, CDR3 DNA, CDR3 protein. D genes are given only for firm matches. Expanded clones get a size class; other rows say once, few or many, or leave the size out.

>-|TRBV7-9|TRBD1|TRBJ2-1
TGTGCCAGCAGCTCGTCGGGACAGGGGTGGGATGAGCAGTTCTTC
CASSSSGQGWDEQFF
>-|TRBV5-6|-|TRBJ1-1
TGTGCCAGCAGCTCATACGGGAAGAGATCCTTCCCTTTCTTT
CASSSYGKRSFPFF
>few|TRBV28|-|TRBJ1-5
TGTGCCAGCAGCTCGGTCAGGAATCAGCCCCAGCATTTT
CASSSVRNQPQHF
>-|TRBV3-1/TRBV3-2|TRBD2|TRBJ2-7
TGTGCCAGCAGCCAAGATCCCCTAGCGGGGTCCTACGAGCAGTACTTC
CASSQDPLAGSYEQYF
>-|TRBV6-2/TRBV6-3|-|TRBJ2-1
TGTGCCAGCAGTCACCGACCCAACCAAAAAGACTACAATGAGCAGTTCTTC
CASSHRPNQKDYNEQFF
>-|TRBV5-1|TRBD1|TRBJ2-7
TGCGCCAGCAGCTCCGGGACAGGGGGCGGTGAGCAGTACTTC
CASSSGTGGGEQYF
>-|TRBV18|TRBD1|TRBJ1-6
TGTGCCAGCTCCCCTGACAGGGGCAGTTCACCCCTCCACTTT
CASSPDRGSSPLHF
>-|TRBV3-1/TRBV3-2|TRBD1|TRBJ2-3
TGTGCCAGCAGCCATGGACAGGACACAGATACGCAGTATTTT
CASSHGQDTDTQYF
>once|TRBV27|TRBD2|TRBJ2-3
TGTGCCAGCAGTCCCCCTAGCGGGGGTAGCACAGATACGCAGTATTTT
CASSPPSGGSTDTQYF
>-|TRBV7-5|-|TRBJ2-2
TGTGTCAGACTCGGACTAGCGGGCCTAACCTCCGTGGAGCTGTTTTTT
CVRLGLAGLTSVELFF
>-|TRBV5-4|-|TRBJ2-2
TGTGCCAGCAGCCCTAAGAGGGACAAGAACACCGGGGAGCTGTTTTTT
CASSPKRDKNTGELFF
>-|TRBV5-5|TRBD1|TRBJ2-7
TGTGCCAGCAGCGGGACAGGGAGGTGGGAGCAGTACTTC
CASSGTGRWEQYF
>-|TRBV11-2|-|TRBJ2-7
TGTGCCAGCAGCTTAGTCGGCGAGCAGTACTTC
CASSLVGEQYF
>once|TRBV5-6|-|TRBJ2-4
TGTGCCAGCAGCTTTGGTAGGGGCGAAGTAGCCAAAAACATTCAGTACTTC
CASSFGRGEVAKNIQYF
>-|TRBV5-1|-|TRBJ2-7
TGCGCCAGCAGCTTGGTTAGCGTTCCCTCCTACGAGCAGTACTTC
CASSLVSVPSYEQYF
>-|TRBV5-1|-|TRBJ1-1
TGCGCCAGCAGCCCCCGGGGGGAGGGAGGCACTGAAGCTTTCTTT
CASSPRGEGGTEAFF
>-|TRBV30|-|TRBJ1-5
TGTGCCTGGAGTGCCGCGGGAGCGCAGCCCCAGCATTTT
CAWSAAGAQPQHF
>-|TRBV30|TRBD1|TRBJ1-2
TGTGCCTGGAGTGGGGACAGGGCCAATGGCTACACCTTC
CAWSGDRANGYTF
>-|TRBV4-2|TRBD1|TRBJ1-4
TGTGCCAGCAGCCAAGACGCCTTATTAACGACAGGGAATGTTCGGAAACTGTTTTTT
CASSQDALLTTGNVRKLFF
>once|TRBV10-3|-|TRBJ1-1
TGTGCCATCAGTGAGTCTGCGGGGATGAACACTGAAGCTTTCTTT
CAISESAGMNTEAFF
>-|TRBV29-1|-|TRBJ1-3
TGCAGCGTTGGCGTGGGGCTTGGAAACACCATATATTTT
CSVGVGLGNTIYF
>-|TRBV27|-|TRBJ1-2
TGTGCCAGCAGTTTATTAGGGTCGTCGGGGGGTCTCGACTATGGCTACACCTTC
CASSLLGSSGGLDYGYTF
>-|TRBV3-1/TRBV3-2|-|TRBJ1-3
TGTGCCAGCAGCCGCCTCACGAGCTCTGGAAACACCATATATTTT
CASSRLTSSGNTIYF
>-|TRBV9|-|TRBJ2-7
TGTGCCAGCAGCGCAGGCCCCCAGGCCGCCTACGAGCAGTACTTC
CASSAGPQAAYEQYF
>-|TRBV12-5|TRBD2|TRBJ2-2
TGTGCTAGTGGTTTGGGGACTAGCCTTAACACCGGGGAGCTGTTTTTT
CASGLGTSLNTGELFF
>once|TRBV30|TRBD2|TRBJ2-1
TGTGCCTGGGGCGGGAGTTACAATGAGCAGTTCTTC
CAWGGSYNEQFF
>few|TRBV5-4|-|TRBJ2-5
TGTGCCAGCAGCTTGGACGTAGGCAGACAACAAGAGACCCAGTACTTC
CASSLDVGRQQETQYF
>few|TRBV4-1|-|TRBJ2-1
TGCGCCAGCAGCCAAGGAATTTTAGGCTCCAATGAGCAGTTCTTC
CASSQGILGSNEQFF
>-|TRBV27|-|TRBJ2-7
TGTGCCAGCAGTGTCTCTGGCTACTCCTACGAGCAGTACTTC
CASSVSGYSYEQYF
>-|TRBV5-1|-|TRBJ1-1
TGCGCCAGCAGGATTGCAGGGGACACTGAAGCTTTCTTT
CASRIAGDTEAFF
>-|TRBV6-2/TRBV6-3|TRBD2|TRBJ2-5
TGTGCCAGCAGTCCCGGGGGGGCACAAGAGACCCAGTACTTC
CASSPGGAQETQYF
>-|TRBV5-6|-|TRBJ1-2
TGTGCCAGCAGCTTTCACTATGGCTACACCTTC
CASSFHYGYTF
>-|TRBV6-5|TRBD1|TRBJ1-3
TGTGCCAGCAGGACAGGGGGAACGGCCGGAAACACCATATATTTT
CASRTGGTAGNTIYF
>-|TRBV28|TRBD1|TRBJ1-1
TGTGCCAGCAGTTTAGGACAGGGGGTTGAAGCTTTCTTT
CASSLGQGVEAFF
>few|TRBV13|TRBD2|TRBJ2-1
TGTGCCAGCAGCCCCTGGCAACTAACTAGCGGGGCGGGGGAGCAGTTCTTC
CASSPWQLTSGAGEQFF
>-|TRBV6-5|-|TRBJ2-5
TGTGCCAGCAGAACGTTAGGAGAGACCCAGTACTTC
CASRTLGETQYF
>-|TRBV19|-|TRBJ1-1
TGTGCCAGTACCACCTTCAAGGGGAGGACTGGAGCTTTCTTT
CASTTFKGRTGAFF
>-|TRBV7-2|-|TRBJ1-3
TGTGCCAGCAGCCCCAGCAGCGCCACTGGAAACACCATATATTTT
CASSPSSATGNTIYF
>few|TRBV4-1|-|TRBJ1-5
TGCGCCAGCAGCCAAGATGGAATAATAAGGGAAAATCAGCCCCAGCATTTT
CASSQDGIIRENQPQHF
>-|TRBV28|TRBD1|TRBJ1-2
TGTGCCAGCAGCCGCGGACAGGGATTACAAGGCTACACCTTC
CASSRGQGLQGYTF
>-|TRBV4-2|-|TRBJ1-6
TGTGCCAGCAGCCCCCCAGGGGATGGGGCACCCCTCCACTTT
CASSPPGDGAPLHF
>-|TRBV6-6|-|TRBJ2-7
TGTGCCAGCAACCCTGGGGGCATGTCCTACGAGCAGTACTTC
CASNPGGMSYEQYF
>-|TRBV2|-|TRBJ2-7
TGTGCCAGCAGGGACAGTTACGAGCAGTACTTC
CASRDSYEQYF